The 8 T cell receptor beta chains listed next were all sequenced from one sample in a study of blood T cell repertoires in COVID-19. TCRdb's copy holds only in-frame clones and misses some; the assay was immunoSEQ multiplex PCR. Of 150,000 to 200,000 clones in the sample, 75% to 90% were seen once. Sequencing was performed on PBMCs or T cells enriched from blood (not recorded which). Receptor source: a man in his 70s who had been exposed to COVID-19.

CDR3 DNA sequence: TGTGCCAGCAGCTTTCGGGGGATCACAGATACGCAGTATTTT. The encoded protein is CASSFRGITDTQYF. This chain connects TRBV7-9 to TRBJ2-3; possible D gene TRBD2, 6 bases. Germline CDR1 and CDR2: SEHNR and FQNEAQ (reference sequence). Trimming left V 3 bases short and J 2 bases short, with 9 bases between. This CDR3 has 14 amino acids.

This chain links TRBV29-1 with TRBJ2-1; 13 bases match TRBD2. Germline CDR1 SQVTM, CDR2 ANQGSEA. The CDR3 extends over 15 amino acids. Trimming took 3 bases from V and 7 from J; bases not matched to a gene: 6. CDR3 protein: CSVERTSGRANEQFF. CDR3 nucleotide sequence: TGCAGCGTTGAGCGTACTAGCGGGAGGGCAAATGAGCAGTTCTTC.

V gene TRBV5-6 combines with J gene TRBJ2-1; TRBD1 matches 8 bases. The CDR3 has 16 residues. The V gene end was trimmed by 4 bases and the J gene end by 7 bases; junction bases not matched to a gene: 13. The germline V gene has CDR1 SGHDT and CDR2 YYEEEE. CDR3 loop: CASSARRQGYRNEQFF. The CDR3 bases are TGTGCCAGCAGCGCTAGACGACAGGGGTATAGGAATGAGCAGTTCTTC.

This clone was found many times. The chain uses TRBV27 and TRBJ2-3; D possibly corresponds to TRBD2 (6 bases). The CDR3 contains 15 residues. Between the trimmed V and J ends, which lost 5 bases and 4 bases, there was a span of 16 bases. The germline gives CDR1 MNHEY, CDR2 SMNVEV (reference sequence). CDR3 region: CASSPGGRYPDTQYF. For the CDR3, the DNA is TGTGCCAGCAGTCCCGGTGGGAGGTACCCAGATACGCAGTATTTT.

CDR3 loop: CASSLARAANEKLFF. CDR3 DNA sequence: TGTGCCAGCAGCTTAGCCAGGGCCGCTAATGAAAAACTGTTTTTT. The J gene is TRBJ1-4, the V gene TRBV7-2, with D possibly matching TRBD1 (5 bases). The CDR3 is 15 amino acids. V was pared by 0 bases and J by 3 bases, with 8 bases between. The germline V gene has CDR1 SGHTA and CDR2 FQGNSA.

CDR3 residues: CASSAPLGQGRDTQYF. The CDR3 DNA reads as TGTGCCAGCAGCGCACCCCTTGGACAGGGTAGAGATACGCAGTATTTT. The chain is built from TRBV28 and TRBJ2-3; 8 positions agree with TRBD1. After removal of 6 bases from V and 5 bases from J, the junction contained 13 bases not matched to a gene. Germline CDR1 reads MDHEN; CDR2 reads SYDVKM. The CDR3 length is 16 residues. Full variable domain (outside the CDR3, taken from reference TRBV28 and TRBJ2-3): DVKVTQSSRYLVKRTGEKVFLECVQDMDHENMFWYRQDPGLGLRLIYFSYDVKMKEKGDIPEGYSVSREKKERFSLILESASTNQTSMYLCASSAPLGQGRDTQYFGPGTRLTVL.

This clone was picked up a small number of times. The CDR3 spells CASSPPLAVRGEQFF. CDR3 nucleotide sequence: TGTGCCAGCAGCCCCCCATTGGCGGTCCGCGGTGAGCAGTTCTTC. V and J are TRBV7-9 and TRBJ2-1; D gene ambiguous. V lost 5 bases and J lost 9, with 20 bases in between. This CDR3 has 15 residues. CDR1 and CDR2 (germline): SEHNR, FQNEAQ (reference sequence).

The V call is TRBV3-1 (or the pseudogene TRBV3-2), the J call TRBJ1-1, with D tentatively TRBD1 (6 bases). V was pared by 4 bases and J by 10 bases, with 16 bases between. This CDR3 contains 13 residues. CDR1 and CDR2 (germline): LGHDT, YNNKEL (reference sequence). The DNA of the CDR3 is TGTGCCAGCAGCCTACATCCAGGGGAGGGAGCTTTCTTT. Its protein is CASSLHPGEGAFF.